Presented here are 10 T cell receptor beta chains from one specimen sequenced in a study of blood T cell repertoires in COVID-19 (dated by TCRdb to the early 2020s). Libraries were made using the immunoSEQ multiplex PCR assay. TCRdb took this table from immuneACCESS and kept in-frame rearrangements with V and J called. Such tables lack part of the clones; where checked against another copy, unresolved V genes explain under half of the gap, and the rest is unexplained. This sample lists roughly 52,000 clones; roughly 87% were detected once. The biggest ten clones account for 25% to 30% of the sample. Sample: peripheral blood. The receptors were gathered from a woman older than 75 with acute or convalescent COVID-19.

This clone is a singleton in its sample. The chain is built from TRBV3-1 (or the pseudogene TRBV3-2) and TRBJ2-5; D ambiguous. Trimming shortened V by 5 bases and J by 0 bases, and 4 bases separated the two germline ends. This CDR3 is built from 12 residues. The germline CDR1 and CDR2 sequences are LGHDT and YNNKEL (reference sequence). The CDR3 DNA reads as TGTGCCAGCAGCTCGTACCAAGAGACCCAGTACTTC. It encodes CASSSYQETQYF.

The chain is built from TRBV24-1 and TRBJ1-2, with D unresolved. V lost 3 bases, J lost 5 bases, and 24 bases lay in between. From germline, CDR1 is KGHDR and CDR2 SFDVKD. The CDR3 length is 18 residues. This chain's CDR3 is CATSDQHLDGPAVYGYTF. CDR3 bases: TGTGCCACCAGTGATCAACACCTCGACGGTCCGGCGGTTTATGGCTACACCTTC.

CDR3: CASSPPGTGSSYEQYF. In DNA form, the CDR3 reads TGTGCCAGCAGCCCGCCTGGGACAGGTAGCTCCTACGAGCAGTACTTC. The chain links TRBV5-4 to TRBJ2-7; the match to TRBD1 covers 8 bases. The CDR3 consists of 16 residues. With V trimmed by 4 bases and J by 0 bases, 9 bases remained unmatched. Per the germline V gene, CDR1 is SGHNT and CDR2 is YYREEE (reference sequence).

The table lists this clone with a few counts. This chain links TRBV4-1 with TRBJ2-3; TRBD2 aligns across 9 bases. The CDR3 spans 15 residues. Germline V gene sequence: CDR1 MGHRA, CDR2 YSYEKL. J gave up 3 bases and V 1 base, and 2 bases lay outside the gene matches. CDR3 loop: CASSQGGGETDTQYF. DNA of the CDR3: TGCGCCAGCAGCCAAGGCGGGGGGGAGACAGATACGCAGTATTTT.

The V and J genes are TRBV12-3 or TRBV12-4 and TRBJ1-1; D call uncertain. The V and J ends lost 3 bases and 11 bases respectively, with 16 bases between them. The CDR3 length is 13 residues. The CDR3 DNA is TGTGCCAGCAGTTTCGGGGATCAGCGCGCGGCTTTCTTT. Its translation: CASSFGDQRAAFF.

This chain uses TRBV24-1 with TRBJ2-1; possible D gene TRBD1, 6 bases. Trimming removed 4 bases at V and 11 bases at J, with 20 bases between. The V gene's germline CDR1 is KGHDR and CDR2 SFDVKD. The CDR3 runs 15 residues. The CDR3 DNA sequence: TGTGCCACCAGTGAACGAACATCCTCCGGGACACAGCAGTTCTTC. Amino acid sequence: CATSERTSSGTQQFF.

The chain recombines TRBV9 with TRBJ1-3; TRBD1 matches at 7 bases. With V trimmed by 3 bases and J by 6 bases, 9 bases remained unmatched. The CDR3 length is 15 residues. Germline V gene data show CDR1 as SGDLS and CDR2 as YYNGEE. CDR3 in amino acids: CASSGLTGAANTIYF. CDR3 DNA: TGTGCCAGCAGCGGATTAACAGGGGCGGCAAACACCATATATTTT.

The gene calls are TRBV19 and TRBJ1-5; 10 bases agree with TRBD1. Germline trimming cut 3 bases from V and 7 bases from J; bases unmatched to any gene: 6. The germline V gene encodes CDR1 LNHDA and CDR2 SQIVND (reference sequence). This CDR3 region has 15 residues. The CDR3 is CASSIPGQGWQPQHF. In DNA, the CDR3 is TGTGCCAGTAGTATTCCGGGACAGGGGTGGCAGCCCCAGCATTTT.

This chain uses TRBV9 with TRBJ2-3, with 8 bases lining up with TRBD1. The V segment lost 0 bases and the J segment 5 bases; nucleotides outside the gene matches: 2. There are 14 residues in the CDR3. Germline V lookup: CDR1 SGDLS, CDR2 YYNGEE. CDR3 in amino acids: CASSVVTGGDTQYF. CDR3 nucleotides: TGTGCCAGCAGCGTAGTCACAGGGGGAGATACGCAGTATTTT.

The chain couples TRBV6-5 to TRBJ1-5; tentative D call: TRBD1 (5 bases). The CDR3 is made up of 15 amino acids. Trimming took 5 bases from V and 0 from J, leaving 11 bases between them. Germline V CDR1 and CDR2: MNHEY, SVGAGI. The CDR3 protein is CASSNRKYSNQPQHF. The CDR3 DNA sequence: TGTGCCAGCAGTAACAGGAAATATAGCAATCAGCCCCAGCATTTT.